The 15 T cell receptor beta chains below were found in one sample sequenced in a study of cytomegalovirus exposure and HLA in healthy donors. A multiplex PCR was run with 60 Vbeta primers and 13 Jbeta primers. Produced via immunoSEQ multiplex PCR; TCRdb's table is partial and in-frame only. The table shows 200,000 to 300,000 clones, with 82% occurring only once. The source material was PBMCs. The origin of the receptors is a middle-aged woman in good health and CMV-seropositive.

On this clone: At one boundary the junction diverges from the germline segment, which might be a read error. This chain links TRBV7-9 with TRBJ2-3, with TRBD1 matching 10 bases. Germline V gene lookup returns CDR1 SEHNR and CDR2 FQNEAQ (reference sequence). There are 15 residues in the CDR3. The CDR3 DNA reads TGTGCCAGCAGCTCATCGACAGGGGGCACCGATACGCAGTATTTT. This encodes CASSSSTGGTDTQYF.

This clone has only one observation. V usage is TRBV30 and J usage is TRBJ1-2; the D gene is possibly TRBD1 (5 bases). CDR3 length: 14 amino acids. Trimming stripped 2 bases from V and 5 bases from J, with 15 bases between. Germline V gene lookup returns CDR1 GTSNPN and CDR2 SVGIG (reference sequence). The chain's CDR3 is CAWSKARANYGYTF. In DNA form, the CDR3 reads TGTGCCTGGAGTAAGGCCAGGGCAAATTATGGCTACACCTTC.

The gene calls are TRBV19 and TRBJ2-2; 8 nucleotides agree with TRBD1. Germline CDR1 reads LNHDA; CDR2 reads SQIVND (reference sequence). The J segment lost 5 bases and the V segment lost 3 bases, leaving 5 bases of the junction unmatched. CDR3 size: 15 residues. In nucleotides, the CDR3 is TGTGCCAGTAGTATCACAGGGGGTGGGACCGGGGAGCTGTTTTTT. It specifies CASSITGGGTGELFF.

The sample holds one count of this clone. The chain couples TRBV7-9 to TRBJ2-6; weak D call: TRBD1 (6 bases). The length of the CDR3 is 17 residues. With 2 bases removed from V and 4 bases from J, the gap between germline ends came to 15 bases. Germline V gene lookup returns CDR1 SEHNR and CDR2 FQNEAQ (reference sequence). The CDR3 spells CASSLLGAGTGANVLTF. In DNA, the CDR3 is TGTGCCAGCAGCTTACTGGGGGCAGGGACAGGGGCCAACGTCCTGACTTTC.

V usage is TRBV5-1 and J usage is TRBJ2-6, with 9 bases aligning to TRBD1. Unmatched junction bases numbered 4, after V lost 0 bases and J lost 0 bases. Germline CDR1 and CDR2: SGHRS and YFSETQ. The CDR3 covers 18 residues. CDR3 region: CASSLVRDRASGANVLTF. DNA for the CDR3: TGCGCCAGCAGCTTGGTCCGGGACAGGGCCTCTGGGGCCAACGTCCTGACTTTC.

This clone was detected once. The rearrangement joins TRBV11-2 to TRBJ2-3; D remains unclear. The germline gives CDR1 SGHAT, CDR2 FQNNGV. The CDR3 contains 12 residues. Trimming took 1 base from V and 4 from J, leaving 3 bases between them. CDR3 coding DNA: TGTGCCAGCAGCTTAGCTGCAGATACGCAGTATTTT. Translating gives CASSLAADTQYF.

The V gene is TRBV7-9, the J gene TRBJ2-3, with 9 positions matching TRBD2. J lost 5 bases, V lost 5 bases, and 14 bases had no gene match. The CDR3 contains 17 residues. Germline CDR1 reads SEHNR; CDR2 reads FQNEAQ (reference sequence). CDR3 region: CASSPARAGGQGDTQYF. The CDR3 DNA reads TGTGCCAGCAGCCCCGCCCGGGCGGGGGGGCAGGGAGATACGCAGTATTTT.

The CDR3 coding sequence is TGTGCCCGGGACTCTGGAAACACCATATATTTT. Residues: CARDSGNTIYF. The V gene is TRBV30, the J gene TRBJ1-3; no reliable D call. The CDR3 is made up of 11 amino acids. Per the germline V gene, CDR1 is GTSNPN and CDR2 is SVGIG (reference sequence). Between the trimmed V and J ends, which lost 8 bases and 0 bases, there was a span of 5 bases.

This chain joins TRBV5-1 and TRBJ1-3, with D possibly matching TRBD1 (5 bases). This CDR3 has 15 amino acids. Germline V lookup: CDR1 SGHRS, CDR2 YFSETQ. The germline V and J ends were trimmed by 0 bases and 0 bases, with 7 bases remaining between them. CDR3 in DNA: TGCGCCAGCAGCTTGGGGGGGGTCTCTGGAAACACCATATATTTT. Its translation: CASSLGGVSGNTIYF.

The table lists this clone with a few counts. The rearrangement joins TRBV6-1 to TRBJ2-3, with 9 positions matching TRBD1. CDR3 length: 14 amino acids. Germline CDR1 is MNHNS and CDR2 is SASEGT. With 6 bases clipped from V and 3 bases from J, the junction kept 4 bases outside the gene matches. CDR3 DNA sequence: TGTGCCAGCAGCAGGGACAGGGTGACAGATACGCAGTATTTT. Translating gives CASSRDRVTDTQYF.

The V and J genes are TRBV5-4 and TRBJ2-1; 8 bases align to TRBD2. Trimming cost V 2 bases and J 5 bases; bases outside gene matches: 9. The CDR3 is 16 residues long. Germline-derived CDR1 and CDR2 are SGHNT and YYREEE (reference sequence). The CDR3, as DNA: TGTGCCAGCAGCTTACGAGCGGGGGTAAGAAACAATGAGCAGTTCTTC. This encodes CASSLRAGVRNNEQFF.

V gene TRBV5-4 combines with J gene TRBJ1-1; TRBD1 matches 7 bases. Germline loops: CDR1 SGHNT, CDR2 YYREEE (reference sequence). This CDR3 comprises 13 residues. Trimming at V came to 4 bases and at J to 4 bases, leaving 4 bases not matched to a gene. CDR3 nucleotide sequence: TGTGCCAGCAGCGTACCAGGGGGCACTGAAGCTTTCTTT. Translated, it gives CASSVPGGTEAFF.

This CDR3 is CASSQTTGGGETQYF. DNA of the CDR3: TGCGCCAGCAGCCAGACGACAGGGGGAGGCGAGACCCAGTACTTC. This chain joins TRBV4-3 and TRBJ2-5; 9 bases map to TRBD1. Trimming took 3 bases from V and 5 from J; bases not matched to a gene: 7. Germline V gene data show CDR1 as LGHNA and CDR2 as YSLEER. This CDR3 region has 15 residues.

This chain joins TRBV5-8 and TRBJ2-5; unclear D gene. V lost 2 bases and J lost 11, with 16 bases in between. Germline values: CDR1 SGHTS, CDR2 YDEGEE. This CDR3 has 13 amino acids. CDR3 sequence: CASSFDWIEEQYF. CDR3 nucleotides: TGTGCCAGCAGCTTTGACTGGATTGAGGAGCAGTACTTC.

V gene TRBV6-5 combines with J gene TRBJ2-7; 9 positions match TRBD2. The CDR3 runs to 16 residues. After removal of 0 bases from V and 5 bases from J, the junction contained 8 bases not matched to a gene. Germline V lookup: CDR1 MNHEY, CDR2 SVGAGI. The CDR3 sequence is CASSYSGGGALHEQYF. DNA for the CDR3: TGTGCCAGCAGTTACTCAGGCGGGGGGGCCCTCCACGAGCAGTACTTC.